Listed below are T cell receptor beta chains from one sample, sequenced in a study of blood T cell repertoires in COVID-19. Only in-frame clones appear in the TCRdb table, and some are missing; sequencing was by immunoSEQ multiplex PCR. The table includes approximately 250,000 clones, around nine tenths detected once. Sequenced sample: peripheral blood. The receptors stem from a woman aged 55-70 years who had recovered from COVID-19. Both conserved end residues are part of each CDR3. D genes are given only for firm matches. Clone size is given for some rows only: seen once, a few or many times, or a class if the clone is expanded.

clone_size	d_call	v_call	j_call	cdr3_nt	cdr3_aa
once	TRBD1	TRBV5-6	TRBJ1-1	TGTGCCAGCAGCACCCGGACAGGGTGGGGGAACACTGAAGCTTTCTTT	CASSTRTGWGNTEAFF
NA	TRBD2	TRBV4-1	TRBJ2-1	TGCGCCAGCAGAGTGGTAGGACTAGCGGGCGATGAGCAGTTCTTC	CASRVVGLAGDEQFF
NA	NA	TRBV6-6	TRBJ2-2	TGTGCCAGCAGTCCACAGGCGACGAACACCGGGGAGCTGTTTTTT	CASSPQATNTGELFF
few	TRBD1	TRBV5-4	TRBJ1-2	TGTGCCAGCAGCTCGGACAGGGACTATGGCTACACCTTC	CASSSDRDYGYTF
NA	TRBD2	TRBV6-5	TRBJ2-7	TGTGCCAGCCTCCCCGGGCGACTAGCGGGGGGTGAGCAGTACTTC	CASLPGRLAGGEQYF
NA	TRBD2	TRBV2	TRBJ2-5	TGTGCCACCCCTGACCGAAGCGGGGGGCGAGAGACCCAGTACTTC	CATPDRSGGRETQYF
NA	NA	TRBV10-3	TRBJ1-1	TGTGCCATCAGTGAGTCGAGCAGGGGGAACACTGAAGCTTTCTTT	CAISESSRGNTEAFF
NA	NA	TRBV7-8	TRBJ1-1	TGTGCCAGCAGCACCCGAGGGCATCAAGTGAACACTGAAGCTTTCTTT	CASSTRGHQVNTEAFF
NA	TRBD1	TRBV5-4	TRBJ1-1	TGTGCCAGCAGCTTGATGGGACAGGGGAGTGGCACTGAAGCTTTCTTT	CASSLMGQGSGTEAFF
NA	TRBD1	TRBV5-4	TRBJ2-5	TGTGCCAGCTTCGACAGGGGTACTAGTAAAGAGACCCAGTACTTC	CASFDRGTSKETQYF
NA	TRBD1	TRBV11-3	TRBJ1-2	TGTGCCAGCAGCCATGGACAGGGACGTGGCTACACCTTC	CASSHGQGRGYTF
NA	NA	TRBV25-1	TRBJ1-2	TGTGCCAGCAGTGAAAGTTGGGGGCGGAGTGGCTACACCTTC	CASSESWGRSGYTF
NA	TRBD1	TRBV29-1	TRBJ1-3	TGCAGCGTCGGGGACAGGGCTGGAAACACCATATATTTT	CSVGDRAGNTIYF
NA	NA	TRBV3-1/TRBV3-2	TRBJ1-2	TGTGCCAGCAGCCAAGGGTCAGGGCCACATTATGGCTACACCTTC	CASSQGSGPHYGYTF
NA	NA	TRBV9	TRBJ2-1	TGTGCCAGCAGCGTAGGAATGGGGGCTGGGGCTGAGCAGTTCTTC	CASSVGMGAGAEQFF